These 27 T cell receptor beta chains came from one sample sequenced in a study of blood T cell repertoires in COVID-19. Only in-frame clones appear in the TCRdb table, and some are missing; sequencing was by immunoSEQ multiplex PCR. The table has under 40,000 clones, 87% seen once. The sample comprised peripheral blood. These receptors all come from an elderly man with active COVID-19.

This clone was picked up one time. The chain links TRBV27 to TRBJ2-7; 8 bases fit TRBD2. The CDR3 sequence is 13 residues long. V gave up 6 bases and J gave up 0 bases; unmatched junction bases: 1. From germline, CDR1 is MNHEY and CDR2 SMNVEV (reference sequence). The CDR3 region is CASRAGGSYEQYF. CDR3 sequence (DNA): TGTGCCAGCAGGGCGGGAGGCTCCTACGAGCAGTACTTC.

This sequence joins TRBV24-1 and TRBJ1-3; 9 bases match TRBD1. Germline-derived CDR1 and CDR2 are KGHDR and SFDVKD. The CDR3 sequence is 16 residues long. Trimming at V came to 3 bases and at J to 3 bases, leaving 5 bases not matched to a gene. The DNA for the CDR3 is TGTGCCACCAGTGATAAGGGACAGGGAAGTGGAAACACCATATATTTT. Encoded protein: CATSDKGQGSGNTIYF.

J is TRBJ1-1 and V is TRBV18; 8 bases fit TRBD1. The CDR3 is 14 residues long. Germline CDR1 KGHSH, CDR2 LQKENI. J was trimmed by 3 bases and V by 2 bases; bases with no gene match: 2. CDR3 sequence reads: CASSPGQGHTEAFF. The CDR3 DNA sequence: TGTGCCAGCTCACCAGGACAGGGTCACACTGAAGCTTTCTTT.

A few counts support this clone. The chain links TRBV11-3 to TRBJ1-1; 7 bases map to TRBD1. The J segment lost 6 bases and the V segment lost 5 bases, leaving 9 bases of the junction unmatched. This CDR3 contains 14 residues. The germline CDR1 and CDR2 sequences are SGHNT and YENEEA. The CDR3: CASSPGTDSAEAFF. CDR3 nucleotide sequence: TGTGCCAGCAGCCCGGGGACAGATAGCGCTGAAGCTTTCTTT.

The rearrangement links TRBV11-2 to TRBJ2-1; D perhaps matches TRBD2 (5 bases). This CDR3 comprises 15 residues. The germline V gene encodes CDR1 SGHAT and CDR2 FQNNGV. Trimming removed 0 bases at V and 1 base at J, with 7 bases between. CDR3 sequence reads: CASSLERASYNEQFF. Written as DNA, the CDR3 is TGTGCCAGCAGCTTAGAGAGGGCGTCCTACAATGAGCAGTTCTTC.

The genes are TRBV4-3 and TRBJ2-2; D is unclear. This CDR3 is built from 17 residues. Trimming pared 0 bases from V and 6 bases from J, leaving 17 bases between. The germline V gene encodes CDR1 LGHNA and CDR2 YSLEER. The CDR3 here is CASSQDLERVHAGELFF. The CDR3 DNA follows: TGCGCCAGCAGCCAAGATCTTGAGCGAGTCCACGCCGGGGAGCTGTTTTTT.

This clone has a single count. The chain couples TRBV7-7 to TRBJ1-1, with D possibly matching TRBD1 (6 bases). The V gene's germline CDR1 is SSHAT and CDR2 FNYEAQ (reference sequence). This CDR3 contains 19 residues. The V and J ends lost 1 base and 2 bases respectively, with 23 bases between them. The CDR3 sequence: CASSLVPSPNRELNTEAFF. The CDR3 nucleotides are TGTGCCAGCAGCTTAGTCCCCTCGCCTAACAGGGAGCTCAACACTGAAGCTTTCTTT. Together with reference TRBV7-7 and TRBJ1-1, the CDR3 gives the full variable domain: GAGVSQSPRYKVTKRGQDVTLRCDPISSHATLYWYQQALGQGPEFLTYFNYEAQPDKSGLPSDRFSAERPEGSISTLTIQRTEQRDSAMYRCASSLVPSPNRELNTEAFFGQGTRLTVV.

The rearrangement joins TRBV30 to TRBJ1-5, with 7 bases matching TRBD1. V shed 4 bases and J 1 base; nucleotides not matched to a gene: 7. The CDR3 is 15 amino acids. CDR1 and CDR2 (germline): GTSNPN, SVGIG (reference sequence). The CDR3 protein is CAWTATGPSNQPQHF. The CDR3 DNA is TGTGCCTGGACTGCGACAGGGCCCAGCAATCAGCCCCAGCATTTT.

The chain joins TRBV5-6 to TRBJ2-7, with 11 bases matching TRBD2. The germline CDR1 and CDR2 sequences are SGHDT and YYEEEE. Trimming cost V 0 bases and J 6 bases; bases outside gene matches: 11. This CDR3 has 17 amino acids. CDR3 DNA: TGTGCCAGCAGCTTGGATACCACTAGCGGGAGATCTGTCGAGCAGTACTTC. This gives the protein CASSLDTTSGRSVEQYF.

The chain combines TRBV21-1 with TRBJ1-5; TRBD1 reflects the table's D call only, with no check against the DNA. TRBV21-1 is annotated as a pseudogene. There are 15 residues in the CDR3. CDR3 amino acids: CASRPGQGSNQPQHF. CDR3 sequence (DNA): TGTGCCAGCAGGCCGGGACAGGGCAGCAATCAGCCCCAGCATTTT.

This clone was counted a few times. V is TRBV6-1 and J is TRBJ1-5; 9 positions match TRBD1. V gave up 3 bases and J gave up 4 bases; unmatched junction bases: 4. The CDR3 totals 15 residues. Germline CDR1 is MNHNS and CDR2 is SASEGT. CDR3 sequence reads: CASSDYRGLNQPQHF. For the CDR3, the DNA is TGTGCCAGCAGTGATTACAGGGGGCTTAATCAGCCCCAGCATTTT.

The J gene is TRBJ1-5, the V gene TRBV24-1, with TRBD1 matching over 8 bases. CDR1 KGHDR and CDR2 SFDVKD come from the germline V gene. The CDR3 covers 16 residues. Trimming removed 4 bases from V and 2 bases from J; junction bases left unmatched: 6. The CDR3 protein is CATSENQGAGNQPQHF. CDR3 bases: TGTGCCACCAGTGAAAACCAGGGGGCAGGCAATCAGCCCCAGCATTTT.

The chain uses TRBV24-1 and TRBJ1-5; possible D gene TRBD1, 6 bases. V lost 3 bases and J 2 bases, leaving 7 bases between the germline ends. The CDR3 extends over 14 amino acids. Per the germline V gene, CDR1 is KGHDR and CDR2 is SFDVKD. CDR3 sequence reads: CATSDNRGNQPQHF. The CDR3 nucleotides read TGTGCCACCAGTGATAACAGGGGCAATCAGCCCCAGCATTTT.

The chain joins TRBV6-6 to TRBJ1-4; D may be TRBD1 (5 bases). In germline, CDR1 is MNHNY, CDR2 SVGAGI (reference sequence). V dropped 8 bases and J dropped 0 bases, with 16 bases sitting between them. The CDR3 runs 16 residues. CDR3 amino acids: CASYMQGRATNEKLFF. The DNA for the CDR3 is TGTGCCAGCTATATGCAGGGTCGCGCAACTAATGAAAAACTGTTTTTT.

V gene TRBV6-2 or TRBV6-3 combines with J gene TRBJ2-7, with a possible D match to TRBD2 (5 bases). Germline V gene lookup returns CDR1 MNHEY and CDR2 SVGEGT. The CDR3 is made up of 13 amino acids. The ends were cut back, 6 bases at V and 5 bases at J, with 14 bases in the middle. The CDR3 nucleotides are TGTGCCAGCAGCTCTACGGACGGGAACGAGCAGTACTTC. As protein: CASSSTDGNEQYF.

V gene TRBV5-1 combines with J gene TRBJ2-3; 13 nucleotides agree with TRBD2. V dropped 0 bases and J dropped 3; count of bases not matched to a gene: 7. The germline CDR1 and CDR2 sequences are SGHRS and YFSETQ. This CDR3 region has 18 residues. This CDR3 is CASSLEGTSGIGTDTQYF. CDR3 nucleotides: TGCGCCAGCAGCTTGGAGGGGACTAGCGGGATAGGGACAGATACGCAGTATTTT.

This rearrangement joins TRBV19 to TRBJ2-7; 7 bases map to TRBD1. The germline CDR1 and CDR2 sequences are LNHDA and SQIVND (reference sequence). With V trimmed by 5 bases and J by 4 bases, 14 bases remained unmatched. The CDR3 length is 16 residues. CDR3 coding DNA: TGTGCCAGTAGTCCCCATGAGGGGGCTTCAACGTACGAGCAGTACTTC. This encodes CASSPHEGASTYEQYF.

In its sample, this clone was seen once. The rearrangement uses TRBV27 and TRBJ2-3, with 8 bases fitting TRBD2. CDR1 and CDR2 (germline): MNHEY, SMNVEV (reference sequence). Trimming cost V 8 bases and J 4 bases; bases outside gene matches: 8. The CDR3 covers 14 residues. The CDR3 reads CASRGGGPADTQYF. The CDR3 coding sequence is TGTGCCAGCCGGGGGGGCGGGCCGGCAGATACGCAGTATTTT.

The chain employs TRBV5-1 and TRBJ2-7; 7 nucleotides match TRBD2. Trimming at V came to 1 base and at J to 3 bases, leaving 4 bases not matched to a gene. Germline CDR1 is SGHRS and CDR2 is YFSETQ. The CDR3 is 14 residues long. The CDR3 reads CASSLRRESYEQYF. The DNA for the CDR3 is TGCGCCAGCAGCTTGCGGCGGGAGAGCTACGAGCAGTACTTC.

The chain couples TRBV18 to TRBJ1-4, with 8 bases lining up with TRBD1. The length of the CDR3 is 15 residues. In germline, CDR1 is KGHSH, CDR2 LQKENI. J gave up 7 bases and V 2 bases, and 6 bases lay outside the gene matches. The CDR3 region is CASSPSRQGAEKLFF. CDR3 in DNA: TGTGCCAGCTCACCAAGTCGGCAGGGGGCTGAAAAACTGTTTTTT. The variable domain in full, completed from reference TRBV18 and TRBJ1-4, reads NAGVMQNPRHLVRRRGQEARLRCSPMKGHSHVYWYRQLPEEGLKFMVYLQKENIIDESGMPKERFSAEFPKEGPSILRIQQVVRGDSAAYFCASSPSRQGAEKLFFGSGTQLSVL.

This chain connects TRBV30 to TRBJ1-1, with D tentatively TRBD1 (5 bases). The V end was cut by 2 bases, the J end by 4 bases, with 11 bases between. The CDR3 is 13 amino acids. Germline CDR1 is GTSNPN and CDR2 is SVGIG (reference sequence). The DNA of the CDR3 is TGTGCCTGGAGTTCCCACGGGGGCACTGAAGCTTTCTTT. Translated, it gives CAWSSHGGTEAFF.

The J gene is TRBJ1-2, the V gene TRBV4-1; D is ambiguous. Per the germline V gene, CDR1 is MGHRA and CDR2 is YSYEKL. V gave up 0 bases and J gave up 1 base, with 9 bases separating them. The CDR3 is made up of 15 amino acids. In DNA form, the CDR3 reads TGCGCCAGCAGCCAAGAGCGGGCGGGTAACTATGGCTACACCTTC. Its translation is CASSQERAGNYGYTF.

The V gene is TRBV19, the J gene TRBJ2-2; TRBD1 might be the D (5 bases). This CDR3 is 15 amino acids long. Looked up from germline, CDR1 is LNHDA and CDR2 is SQIVND (reference sequence). Between the trimmed V and J ends, which lost 5 bases and 3 bases, there was a span of 13 bases. The CDR3 nucleotides are TGTGCCAGTAGTCGTAAAGGGGTGGACACCGGGGAGCTGTTTTTT. Translation gives CASSRKGVDTGELFF.

The rearrangement joins TRBV7-6 to TRBJ1-2, with 7 bases matching TRBD1. The germline V gene encodes CDR1 SGHVS and CDR2 FNYEAQ. The V segment lost 5 bases and the J segment 4 bases; nucleotides outside the gene matches: 7. This CDR3 is 14 amino acids long. CDR3 residues: CASSPRQGPYGYTF. In nucleotides, the CDR3 is TGTGCCAGCAGCCCGCGACAGGGCCCCTATGGCTACACCTTC.

The rearrangement uses TRBV6-6 and TRBJ2-3; unclear D gene. CDR3 length: 13 residues. Germline V gene data show CDR1 as MNHNY and CDR2 as SVGAGI (reference sequence). Trimming removed 4 bases at V and 4 bases at J, with 9 bases between. CDR3 DNA sequence: TGTGCCAGCAGTTCTGACTCGTCAGATACGCAGTATTTT. Protein: CASSSDSSDTQYF.

The table lists this clone with a count of one. The chain joins TRBV28 to TRBJ1-6, with D perhaps TRBD1 (6 bases). This CDR3 has 14 residues. Per the germline V gene, CDR1 is MDHEN and CDR2 is SYDVKM. With 6 bases removed from V and 9 bases from J, the gap between germline ends came to 15 bases. The CDR3 reads CASSSGNRVSPLHF. As DNA, the CDR3 is TGTGCCAGCAGCTCGGGGAACAGGGTTTCACCCCTCCACTTT.

This chain uses TRBV19 with TRBJ1-2; 9 nucleotides line up with TRBD1. This CDR3 region has 16 residues. From germline, CDR1 is LNHDA and CDR2 SQIVND (reference sequence). Unmatched junction bases numbered 8, after V lost 4 bases and J lost 2 bases. The CDR3 DNA reads TGTGCCAGTAGTACCAGGACAGGGGCGAAGAACTATGGCTACACCTTC. This sequence encodes CASSTRTGAKNYGYTF.